Listed below are T cell receptor beta chains from one sample, sequenced in a study of shared clonotypes between healthy human individuals. Data came from immunoSEQ multiplex PCR; TCRdb stores just in-frame clones and leaves some out. Seen here are under 650,000 clones, almost 97% observed once, and the top ten hold about 0.054%. Sequencing used naive CD4+ T cells sorted from blood. Receptors were obtained from a woman aged 30 to 39 in good health. Both conserved end residues are part of each CDR3. The D gene is left open where the match is weak. Part of the rows lack a size; the others show once, few, many or a class for expanded clones.

D: NA
V: TRBV28
J: TRBJ1-5
size: few
CDR3: CASRTNSNQPQHF
DNA: TGTGCCAGCAGAACTAATAGCAATCAGCCCCAGCATTTT

D: NA
V: TRBV5-1
J: TRBJ2-3
size: NA
CDR3: CASSLHTDTQYF
DNA: TGCGCCAGCAGCTTGCACACAGATACGCAGTATTTT

D: NA
V: TRBV7-8
J: TRBJ1-1
size: NA
CDR3: CASSLEGRHTEAFF
DNA: TGTGCCAGCAGCTTAGAAGGACGCCACACTGAAGCTTTCTTT

D: NA
V: TRBV18
J: TRBJ2-7
size: NA
CDR3: CASSPPGARYEQYF
DNA: TGTGCCAGCTCACCACCCGGGGCTCGATACGAGCAGTACTTC

D: NA
V: TRBV9
J: TRBJ2-5
size: NA
CDR3: CASSVAPREETQYF
DNA: TGTGCCAGCAGCGTAGCCCCGAGGGAAGAGACCCAGTACTTC

D: NA
V: TRBV29-1
J: TRBJ2-2
size: NA
CDR3: CSVMTVGELFF
DNA: TGCAGCGTGATGACAGTGGGAGAGCTGTTTTTT

D: NA
V: TRBV18
J: TRBJ1-2
size: NA
CDR3: CASSPPSGDHGYTF
DNA: TGTGCCAGCTCACCACCGTCGGGGGACCATGGCTACACCTTC

D: NA
V: TRBV19
J: TRBJ1-5
size: NA
CDR3: CASSILGRGEGQPQHF
DNA: TGTGCCAGTAGTATCCTCGGCCGGGGTGAGGGTCAGCCCCAGCATTTT

D: TRBD2
V: TRBV27
J: TRBJ2-7
size: NA
CDR3: CASSRILAAGPYEQYF
DNA: TGTGCCAGCAGTCGGATACTAGCGGCGGGACCCTACGAGCAGTACTTC

D: TRBD1
V: TRBV28
J: TRBJ1-2
size: NA
CDR3: CAVGTANLYGYTF
DNA: TGTGCCGTAGGGACAGCCAATCTTTATGGCTACACCTTC

D: NA
V: TRBV5-1
J: TRBJ1-1
size: NA
CDR3: CASSGGRVKSEAFF
DNA: TGCGCCAGCAGCGGGGGACGGGTGAAATCTGAAGCTTTCTTT

D: NA
V: TRBV5-1
J: TRBJ2-7
size: NA
CDR3: CASSLVEGEGYEQYF
DNA: TGCGCCAGCAGCTTGGTGGAGGGAGAAGGGTACGAGCAGTACTTC

D: NA
V: TRBV28
J: TRBJ2-5
size: NA
CDR3: CASTPSNQETQYF
DNA: TGTGCCAGCACCCCCTCAAATCAAGAGACCCAGTACTTC

D: TRBD1
V: TRBV6-5
J: TRBJ2-7
size: NA
CDR3: CASSFDRGRTYEQYF
DNA: TGTGCCAGCAGTTTCGACAGGGGCAGGACCTACGAGCAGTACTTC

D: NA
V: TRBV28
J: TRBJ1-1
size: NA
CDR3: CASSPKGFFTILNTEAFF
DNA: TGTGCCAGCAGTCCCAAAGGTTTCTTTACTATCTTGAACACTGAAGCTTTCTTT

D: TRBD1
V: TRBV28
J: TRBJ2-7
size: NA
CDR3: CATTGTGFHEQYF
DNA: TGTGCCACCACCGGGACAGGGTTCCACGAGCAGTACTTC

D: NA
V: TRBV28
J: TRBJ1-1
size: NA
CDR3: CASRILTDTEAFF
DNA: TGTGCCAGCAGAATATTGACAGATACTGAAGCTTTCTTT

D: TRBD2
V: TRBV5-4
J: TRBJ2-7
size: NA
CDR3: CASSLLAGDPYEQYF
DNA: TGTGCCAGCAGCCTACTAGCGGGAGACCCCTACGAGCAGTACTTC

D: NA
V: TRBV30
J: TRBJ2-7
size: NA
CDR3: CAWSVWGRTDKRSYEQYF
DNA: TGTGCCTGGAGTGTTTGGGGGAGGACGGACAAACGCTCCTACGAGCAGTACTTC

D: NA
V: TRBV11-3
J: TRBJ2-1
size: NA
CDR3: CASSLSPATATYNEQFF
DNA: TGTGCCAGCAGCTTAAGCCCGGCGACGGCTACCTACAATGAGCAGTTCTTC

D: TRBD1
V: TRBV28
J: TRBJ1-2
size: NA
CDR3: CATSSGQYTRGYTF
DNA: TGTGCCACCTCCTCGGGACAGTACACCCGAGGCTACACCTTC

D: NA
V: TRBV28
J: TRBJ2-7
size: NA
CDR3: CASSLSGLAYEQYF
DNA: TGTGCCAGCAGTTTAAGTGGACTCGCCTACGAGCAGTACTTC

D: NA
V: TRBV5-4
J: TRBJ2-5
size: NA
CDR3: CASSLVGDVNQETQYF
DNA: TGTGCCAGCAGCTTGGTGGGGGACGTGAACCAAGAGACCCAGTACTTC